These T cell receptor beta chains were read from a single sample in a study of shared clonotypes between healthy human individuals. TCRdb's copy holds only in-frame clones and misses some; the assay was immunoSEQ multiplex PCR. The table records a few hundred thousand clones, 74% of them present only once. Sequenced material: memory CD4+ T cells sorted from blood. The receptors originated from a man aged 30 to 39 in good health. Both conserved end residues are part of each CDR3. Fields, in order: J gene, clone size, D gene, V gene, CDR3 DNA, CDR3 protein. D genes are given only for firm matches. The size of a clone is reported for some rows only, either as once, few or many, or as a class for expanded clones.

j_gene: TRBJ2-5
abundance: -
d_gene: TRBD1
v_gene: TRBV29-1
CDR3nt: TGCAGCGTTGACAGGGGGCAAGAGACCCAGTACTTC
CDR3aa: CSVDRGQETQYF

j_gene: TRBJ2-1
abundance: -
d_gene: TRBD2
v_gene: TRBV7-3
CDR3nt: TGTGCCAGCACCCCTAGCGGGAGCAATGAGCAGTTCTTC
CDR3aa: CASTPSGSNEQFF

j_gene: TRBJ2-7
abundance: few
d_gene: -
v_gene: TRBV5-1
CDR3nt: TGCGCCAGCAGCTTGGGGACTGGGACGGTCTCCTACGAGCAGTACTTC
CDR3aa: CASSLGTGTVSYEQYF

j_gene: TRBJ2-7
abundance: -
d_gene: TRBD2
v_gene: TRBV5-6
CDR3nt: TGTGCCAGCACCCAAACACTAGCGGGAGTTTCCTACGAGCAGTACTTC
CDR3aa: CASTQTLAGVSYEQYF

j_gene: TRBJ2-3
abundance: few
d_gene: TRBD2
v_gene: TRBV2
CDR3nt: TGTGCCAGCAGTCCGGGGACTAGCGTCACAGATACGCAGTATTTT
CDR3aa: CASSPGTSVTDTQYF

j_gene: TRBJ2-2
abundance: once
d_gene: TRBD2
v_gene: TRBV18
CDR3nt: TGTGCCAGCTCACCGCTACTGCCGGGAGGAGGAGGGGAGCTGTTTTTT
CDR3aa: CASSPLLPGGGGELFF

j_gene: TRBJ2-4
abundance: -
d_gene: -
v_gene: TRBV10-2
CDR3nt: TGCGCCAGCAGTGGTTCAGAGGGAAACATTCAGTACTTC
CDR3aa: CASSGSEGNIQYF

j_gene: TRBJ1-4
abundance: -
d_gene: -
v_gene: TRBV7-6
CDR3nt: TGTGCCAGCAGCTTAGCGGTGGTTAATGAAAAACTGTTTTTT
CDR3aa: CASSLAVVNEKLFF

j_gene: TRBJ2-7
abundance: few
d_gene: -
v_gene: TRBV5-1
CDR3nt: TGCGCCAGCAGCGACCCCGGGACAACCTACGAGCAGTACTTC
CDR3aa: CASSDPGTTYEQYF

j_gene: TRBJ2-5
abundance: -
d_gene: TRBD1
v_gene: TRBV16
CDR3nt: TGTGCCACCCCGCTGACTGACGGGACAGTTCAAGAGACCCAGTACTTC
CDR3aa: CATPLTDGTVQETQYF

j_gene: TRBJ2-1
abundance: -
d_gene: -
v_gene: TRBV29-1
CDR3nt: TGCAGCGTTGAAGAAATTAACTTGGACAATGAGCAGTTCTTC
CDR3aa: CSVEEINLDNEQFF

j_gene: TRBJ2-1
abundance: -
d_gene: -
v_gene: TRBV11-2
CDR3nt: TGTGCCAGCAGCTTAAGAGCAGGGACAAGCTCCTACAATGAGCAGTTCTTC
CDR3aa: CASSLRAGTSSYNEQFF

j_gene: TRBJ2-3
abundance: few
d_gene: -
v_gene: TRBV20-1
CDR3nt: TGCAGTGTTGCCACAGATACGCAGTATTTT
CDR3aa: CSVATDTQYF

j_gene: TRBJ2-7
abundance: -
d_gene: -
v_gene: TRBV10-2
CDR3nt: TGCGCCAGCAGTGACCCAGGCCCCCTCCGCTACGAGCAGTACTTC
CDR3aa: CASSDPGPLRYEQYF

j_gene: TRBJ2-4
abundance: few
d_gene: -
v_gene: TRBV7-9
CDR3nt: TGTGCCAGCAGCTTGGCGGAAAACATTCAGTACTTC
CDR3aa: CASSLAENIQYF

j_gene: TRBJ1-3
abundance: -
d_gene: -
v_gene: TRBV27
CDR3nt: TGTGCCAGCAGCCCCGGTGTCGGGGGAACGAGGGGAAACACCATATATTTT
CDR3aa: CASSPGVGGTRGNTIYF

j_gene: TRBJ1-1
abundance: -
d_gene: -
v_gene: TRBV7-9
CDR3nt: TGTGCCAGCAGCCGACAGGCTGGGTCCACTGAAGCTTTCTTT
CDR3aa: CASSRQAGSTEAFF

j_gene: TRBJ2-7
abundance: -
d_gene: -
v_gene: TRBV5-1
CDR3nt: TGCGCCAGCAGCTTGGATTGGGTAGGCGAGCAGTACTTC
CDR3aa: CASSLDWVGEQYF

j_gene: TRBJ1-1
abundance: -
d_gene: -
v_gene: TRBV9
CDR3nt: TGTGCCAGCAGCGTATCTGGTACCTCTGAAGCTTTCTTT
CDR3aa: CASSVSGTSEAFF

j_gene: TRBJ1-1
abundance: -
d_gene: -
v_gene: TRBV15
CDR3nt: TGTGCCACCAGCAGAGTCATGAGCGCTGAAGCTTTCTTT
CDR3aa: CATSRVMSAEAFF

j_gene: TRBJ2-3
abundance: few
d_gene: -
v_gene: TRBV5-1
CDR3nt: TGCGCCAGCAGCTTGGTATTAGGGTCAGGCGGGACAGATACGCAGTATTTT
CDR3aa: CASSLVLGSGGTDTQYF

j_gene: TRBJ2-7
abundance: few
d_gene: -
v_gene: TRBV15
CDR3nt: TGTGCCACCAGCAGAGATCTTGGGGTTTCCTACGAGCAGTACTTC
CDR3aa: CATSRDLGVSYEQYF

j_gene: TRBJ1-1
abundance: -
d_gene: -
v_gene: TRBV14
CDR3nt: TGTGCCAGCAGCCGACAATACAGGGCCACTGAAGCTTTCTTT
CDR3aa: CASSRQYRATEAFF

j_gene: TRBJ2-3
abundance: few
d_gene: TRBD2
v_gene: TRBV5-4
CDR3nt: TGTGCCAGCAGCCCTAGACTAGCGGGAGGGATGAACACAGATACGCAGTATTTT
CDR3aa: CASSPRLAGGMNTDTQYF

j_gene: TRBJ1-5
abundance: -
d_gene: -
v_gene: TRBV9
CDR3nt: TGTGCCAGCAGCGTAGAGGTTAATCAGCCCCAGCATTTT
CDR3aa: CASSVEVNQPQHF

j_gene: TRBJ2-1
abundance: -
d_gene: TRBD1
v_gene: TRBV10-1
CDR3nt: TGCGCCAGCAGAAGGGACAGGGCAGGAGATGAGCAGTTCTTC
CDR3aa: CASRRDRAGDEQFF

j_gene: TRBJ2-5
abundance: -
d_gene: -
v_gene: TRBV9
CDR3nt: TGTGCCAGCAGCCTTCTTGGTTATAAGGGAGAGACCCAGTACTTC
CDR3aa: CASSLLGYKGETQYF

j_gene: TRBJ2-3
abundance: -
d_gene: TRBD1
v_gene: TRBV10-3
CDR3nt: TGTGCCATCAGTGGAGACCAACAGGGGGATACGCAGTATTTT
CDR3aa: CAISGDQQGDTQYF

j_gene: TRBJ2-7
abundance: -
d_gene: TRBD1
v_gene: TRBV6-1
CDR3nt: TGTGCCAGCAGTATACGACAGGGGCTTAATATTGGAGAGTACTTC
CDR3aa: CASSIRQGLNIGEYF

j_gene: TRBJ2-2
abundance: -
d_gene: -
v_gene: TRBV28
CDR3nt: TGTGCCAGCAGCAAGGGGGGTGGTGGAACCGGGGAGCTGTTTTTT
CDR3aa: CASSKGGGGTGELFF

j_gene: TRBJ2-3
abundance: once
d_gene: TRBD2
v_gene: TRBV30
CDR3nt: TGTGCCTGGAGGAGGAAGGCTAGCGGGACTCCAGATACGCAGTATTTT
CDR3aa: CAWRRKASGTPDTQYF

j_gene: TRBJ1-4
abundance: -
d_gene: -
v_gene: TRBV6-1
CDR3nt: TGTGCCAGCGAAAGTGGGTTTTTTAGGGAAAAACTGTTTTTT
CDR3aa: CASESGFFREKLFF

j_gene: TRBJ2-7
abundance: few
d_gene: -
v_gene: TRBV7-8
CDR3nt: TGTGCCAGCAGCTTAGGGTTGGTAGAAAGCTACGAGCAGTACTTC
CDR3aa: CASSLGLVESYEQYF

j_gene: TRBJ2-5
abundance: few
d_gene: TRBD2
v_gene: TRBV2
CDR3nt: TGTGCCAGCAGGGGGCTAGCGGGACCTGAGACCCAGTACTTC
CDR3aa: CASRGLAGPETQYF

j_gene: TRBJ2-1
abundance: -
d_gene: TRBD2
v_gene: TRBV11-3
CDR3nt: TGTGCCAGCAGCCTAGGCATAGCGGGAGGGGGTGAGCAGTTCTTC
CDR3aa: CASSLGIAGGGEQFF

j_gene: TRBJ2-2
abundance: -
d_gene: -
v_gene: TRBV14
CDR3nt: TGTGCCAGCAGCCTTAAACTATCCACCGGGGAGCTGTTTTTT
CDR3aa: CASSLKLSTGELFF

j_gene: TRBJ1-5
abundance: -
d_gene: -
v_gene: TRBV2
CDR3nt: TGTGCCAGCAAACAGGGAGGGAACTCGGAACAGCCCCAGCATTTT
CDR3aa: CASKQGGNSEQPQHF

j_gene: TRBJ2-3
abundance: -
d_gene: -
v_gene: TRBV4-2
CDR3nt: TGTGCCAGCAGCCGCGAAGACGGGGTTCTAGTTAGTGATACGCAGTATTTT
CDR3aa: CASSREDGVLVSDTQYF

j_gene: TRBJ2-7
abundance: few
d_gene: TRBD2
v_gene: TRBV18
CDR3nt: TGTGCCAGCTCACTTTACCGACTAGCGGGAGGTCAGCGGTCCTACGAGCAGTACTTC
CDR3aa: CASSLYRLAGGQRSYEQYF

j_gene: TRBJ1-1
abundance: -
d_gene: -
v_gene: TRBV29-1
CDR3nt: TGCAGCGCCGCCGACACAAACACTGAAGCTTTCTTT
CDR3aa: CSAADTNTEAFF

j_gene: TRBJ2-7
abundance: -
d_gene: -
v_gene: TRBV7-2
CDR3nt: TGTGCCAGCAGCTTTACTAAGATGAGCTCCTACGAGCAGTACTTC
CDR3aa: CASSFTKMSSYEQYF

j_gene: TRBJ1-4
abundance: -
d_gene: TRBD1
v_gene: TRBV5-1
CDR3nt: TGCGCCAGCAGCCTCCGACAGGGGGGGACTAATGAAAAACTGTTTTTT
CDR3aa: CASSLRQGGTNEKLFF

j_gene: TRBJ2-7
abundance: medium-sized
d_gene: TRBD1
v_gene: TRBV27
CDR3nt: TGTGCCAGCAGGGGTCGGACAGGGGGCCCCGAGCAGTACTTC
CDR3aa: CASRGRTGGPEQYF

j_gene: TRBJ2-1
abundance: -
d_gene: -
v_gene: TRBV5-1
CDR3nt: TGCGCCAGCAGCAATGGGTTCAGCTCCTACAATGAGCAGTTCTTC
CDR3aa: CASSNGFSSYNEQFF